The present entry profiles one T cell receptor beta chain with its context. The data were obtained in a study of blood T cell repertoires in COVID-19. Here immunoSEQ multiplex PCR was the method, and the copy in TCRdb shows in-frame clones only, minus some. Found here are some 230,000 clones, around 83% of them singletons; the top ten hold less than 8%. Material: peripheral blood. The TCR sequence derives from a woman aged 45-65 years with acute or convalescent COVID-19.

The CDR3 here is CASSPPSAGGLGGDTQYF. CDR3 sequence (DNA): TGTGCCAGCAGCCCCCCGTCAGCGGGGGGGCTGGGTGGAGATACGCAGTATTTT. The V gene is TRBV7-2, the J gene TRBJ2-3; 10 bases align to TRBD2. CDR1 is SGHTA and CDR2 is FQGNSA in the germline V gene. The V segment lost 5 bases and the J segment 5 bases; nucleotides outside the gene matches: 16. The CDR3 totals 18 residues. Filled out from reference TRBV7-2 and TRBJ2-3, the complete variable domain reads GAGVSQSPSNKVTEKGKDVELRCDPISGHTALYWYRQSLGQGLEFLIYFQGNSAPDKSGLPSDRFSAERTGGSVSTLTIQRTQQEDSAVYLCASSPPSAGGLGGDTQYFGPGTRLTVL.